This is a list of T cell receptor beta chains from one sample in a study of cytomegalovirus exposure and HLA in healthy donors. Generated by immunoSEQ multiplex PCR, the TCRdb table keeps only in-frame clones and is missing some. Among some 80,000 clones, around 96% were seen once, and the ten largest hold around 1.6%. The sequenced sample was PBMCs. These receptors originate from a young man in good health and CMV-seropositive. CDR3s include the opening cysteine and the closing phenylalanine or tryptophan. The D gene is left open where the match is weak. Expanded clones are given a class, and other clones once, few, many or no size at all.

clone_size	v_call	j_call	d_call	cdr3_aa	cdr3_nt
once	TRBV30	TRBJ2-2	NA	CASRGHWSGELFF	TGTGCCTCCCGGGGACATTGGTCCGGGGAGCTGTTTTTT
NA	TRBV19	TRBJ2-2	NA	CASSQGAAANTGELFF	TGTGCCAGTAGTCAAGGAGCGGCCGCGAACACCGGGGAGCTGTTTTTT
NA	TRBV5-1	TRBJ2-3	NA	CASSLVGASGTDTQYF	TGCGCCAGCAGCTTGGTCGGGGCTAGCGGCACAGATACGCAGTATTTT
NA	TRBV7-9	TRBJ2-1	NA	CASSFGGRPMSSYNEQFF	TGTGCCAGCAGCTTCGGAGGGCGGCCCATGAGCTCCTACAATGAGCAGTTCTTC
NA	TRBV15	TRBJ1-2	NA	CATSRSRTDLNYYGYTF	TGTGCCACCAGCAGATCCCGGACAGATTTAAACTACTATGGCTACACCTTC
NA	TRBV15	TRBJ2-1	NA	CATSRERRQVINEQFF	TGTGCCACCAGCAGAGAACGGAGACAGGTCATCAATGAGCAGTTCTTC
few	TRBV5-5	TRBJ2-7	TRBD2	CASSLGVGLEGHEQYF	TGTGCCAGCAGCTTGGGAGTGGGACTAGAGGGCCACGAGCAGTACTTC
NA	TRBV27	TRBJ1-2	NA	CASGAGPLGGYTF	TGTGCCAGCGGGGCCGGGCCCCTAGGAGGCTACACCTTC
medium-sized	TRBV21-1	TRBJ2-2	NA	CASSKFPLAGHTGELFF	TGTGCCAGCAGCAAATTCCCACTCGCGGGTCACACCGGGGAGCTGTTTTTT
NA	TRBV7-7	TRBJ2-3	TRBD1	CASSLGQGADTQYF	TGTGCTAGCAGCTTAGGCCAGGGGGCAGATACGCAGTATTTT